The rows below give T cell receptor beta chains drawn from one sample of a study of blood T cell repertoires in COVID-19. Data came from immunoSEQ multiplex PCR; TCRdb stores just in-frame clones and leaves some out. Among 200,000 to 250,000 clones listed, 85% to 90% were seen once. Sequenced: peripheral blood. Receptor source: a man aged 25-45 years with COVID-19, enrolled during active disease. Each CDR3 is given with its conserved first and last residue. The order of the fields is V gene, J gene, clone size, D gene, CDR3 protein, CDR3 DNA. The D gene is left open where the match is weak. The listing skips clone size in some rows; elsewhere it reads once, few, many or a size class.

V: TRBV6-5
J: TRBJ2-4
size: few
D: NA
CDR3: CASTTGLGAKNIQYF
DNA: TGTGCCAGCACTACAGGGTTGGGAGCCAAAAACATTCAGTACTTC

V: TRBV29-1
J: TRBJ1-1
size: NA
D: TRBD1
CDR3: CSVYSGTVRNTEAFF
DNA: TGCAGCGTCTATTCCGGGACAGTTCGAAACACTGAAGCTTTCTTT

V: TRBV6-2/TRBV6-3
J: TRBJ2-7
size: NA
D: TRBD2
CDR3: CASSRASGPTYEQYF
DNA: TGTGCCAGCAGTCGCGCTAGCGGGCCTACCTACGAGCAGTACTTC

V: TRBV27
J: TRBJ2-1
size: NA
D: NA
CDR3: CASGPGSPNEQFF
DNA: TGTGCCAGTGGCCCCGGGAGCCCCAATGAGCAGTTCTTC

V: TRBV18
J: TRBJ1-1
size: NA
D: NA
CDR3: CASSSTKNTEAFF
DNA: TGTGCCAGCTCTTCTACCAAGAACACTGAAGCTTTCTTT

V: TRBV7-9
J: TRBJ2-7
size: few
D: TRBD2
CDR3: CASSLTGTSVWVEQYF
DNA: TGTGCCAGCAGCTTGACCGGGACTAGTGTGTGGGTCGAGCAGTACTTC

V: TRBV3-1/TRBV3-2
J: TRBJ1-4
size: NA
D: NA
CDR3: CASSQGAEKLFF
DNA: TGTGCCAGCAGCCAAGGAGCCGAAAAACTGTTTTTT

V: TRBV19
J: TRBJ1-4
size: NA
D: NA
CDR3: CASITGGLVEGSEVF
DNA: TGTGCCAGTATTACCGGGGGGCTTGTCGAGGGCTCAGAAGTTTTT

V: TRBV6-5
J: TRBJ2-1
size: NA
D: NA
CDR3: CASSYGANNEQFF
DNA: TGTGCCAGCAGTTACGGGGCTAACAATGAGCAGTTCTTC

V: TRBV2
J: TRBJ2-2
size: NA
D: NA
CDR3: CASNWADVNTGELFF
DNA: TGTGCCAGCAATTGGGCAGACGTGAACACCGGGGAGCTGTTTTTT

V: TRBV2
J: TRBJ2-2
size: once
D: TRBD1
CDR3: CASDTGQGARYPTGELFF
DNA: TGTGCCAGCGATACGGGACAGGGGGCGCGCTATCCCACCGGGGAGCTGTTTTTT

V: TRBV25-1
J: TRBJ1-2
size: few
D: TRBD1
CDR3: CASSDWDREGYTF
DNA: TGTGCCAGCAGTGATTGGGACAGGGAGGGCTACACCTTC

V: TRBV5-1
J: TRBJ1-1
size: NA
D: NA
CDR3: CASSLNRGEAFF
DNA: TGCGCCAGCAGCTTGAATAGGGGCGAAGCTTTCTTT

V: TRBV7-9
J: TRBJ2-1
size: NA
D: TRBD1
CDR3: CASSEPGTDYNEQFF
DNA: TGTGCCAGCAGCGAACCCGGGACAGATTACAATGAGCAGTTCTTC

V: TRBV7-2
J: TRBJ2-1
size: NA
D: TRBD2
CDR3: CASSLVSGGGPNEQFF
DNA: TGTGCCAGCAGCTTAGTTAGCGGGGGGGGTCCCAATGAGCAGTTCTTC

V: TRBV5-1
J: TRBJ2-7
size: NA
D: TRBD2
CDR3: CASSPGGYEQYF
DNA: TGCGCCAGCAGCCCGGGGGGCTACGAGCAGTACTTC

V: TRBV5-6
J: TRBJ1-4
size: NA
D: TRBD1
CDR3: CASSFQGAPSTTNEKLFF
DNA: TGTGCCAGCAGCTTTCAGGGGGCCCCTTCGACCACTAATGAAAAACTGTTTTTT

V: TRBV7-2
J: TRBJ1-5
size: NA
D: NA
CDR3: CASSLPTPGRSNQPQHF
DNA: TGTGCCAGCAGCTTACCAACCCCAGGGAGGAGCAATCAGCCCCAGCATTTT

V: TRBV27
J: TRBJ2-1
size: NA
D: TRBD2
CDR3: CASSLSGGVYNEQFF
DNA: TGTGCCAGCAGTCTAAGCGGGGGGGTTTACAATGAGCAGTTCTTC

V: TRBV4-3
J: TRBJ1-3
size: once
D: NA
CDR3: CASTLTRSGNTIYF
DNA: TGCGCCAGCACTCTTACTCGCTCTGGAAACACCATATATTTT